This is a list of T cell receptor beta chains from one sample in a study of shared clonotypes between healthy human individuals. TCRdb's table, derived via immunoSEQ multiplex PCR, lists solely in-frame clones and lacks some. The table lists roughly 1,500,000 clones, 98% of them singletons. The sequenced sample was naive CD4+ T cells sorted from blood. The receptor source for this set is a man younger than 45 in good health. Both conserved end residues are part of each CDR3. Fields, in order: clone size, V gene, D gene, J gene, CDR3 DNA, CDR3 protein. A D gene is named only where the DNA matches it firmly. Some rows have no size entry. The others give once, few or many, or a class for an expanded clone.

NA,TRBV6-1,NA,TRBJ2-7,TGTGCCAGCAGTGAAGTGGGTGGGCTACCCTACGAGCAGTACTTC,CASSEVGGLPYEQYF
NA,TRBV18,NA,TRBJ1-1,TGTGCCAGCTCACCACTACCGGGAGCCGAAGCTTTCTTT,CASSPLPGAEAFF
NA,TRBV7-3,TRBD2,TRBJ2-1,TGTGCCAGCAGCTTAAAGGGACTAGCGTTACATGAGCAGTTCTTC,CASSLKGLALHEQFF
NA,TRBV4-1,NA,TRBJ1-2,TGCGCCAGCAGCCAAGAGGCGGATGGCTACACCTTC,CASSQEADGYTF
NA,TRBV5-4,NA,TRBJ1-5,TGTGCCAGCAGCCCGAACCTCAATCAGCCCCAGCATTTT,CASSPNLNQPQHF
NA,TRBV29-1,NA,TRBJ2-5,TGCAGCGCCGCCCCAGCGTCTACGTCTGAGACCCAGTACTTC,CSAAPASTSETQYF
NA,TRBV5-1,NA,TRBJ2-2,TGCGCCAGCAGCTTGGGGGAAACCGGGGAGCTGTTTTTT,CASSLGETGELFF
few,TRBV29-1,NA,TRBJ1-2,TGCAGCGTTGAGGCCTCTCGGGGCTACACCTTC,CSVEASRGYTF
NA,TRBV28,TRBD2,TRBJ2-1,TGTGCCAGCAGTTCCGCGGGGGACGGTTTCGGGAATGAGCAGTTCTTC,CASSSAGDGFGNEQFF
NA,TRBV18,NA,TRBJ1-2,TGTGCCAGCTCACCCGAAATCCATAACCGCGCTGGCTACACCTTC,CASSPEIHNRAGYTF
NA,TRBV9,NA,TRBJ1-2,TGTGCCAGCAGCGTAGACGGTTATGGCTACACCTTC,CASSVDGYGYTF
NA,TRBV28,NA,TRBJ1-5,TGTGCCAGCCGGTCGATGGCAGCTAGGAATCAGCCCCAGCATTTT,CASRSMAARNQPQHF
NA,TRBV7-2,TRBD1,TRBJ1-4,TGTGCCAGCAGCTTAGCATGGACAGGGGGCAGAACTAATGAAAAACTGTTTTTT,CASSLAWTGGRTNEKLFF
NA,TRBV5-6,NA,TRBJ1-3,TGTGCCAGCAGCTTGTTGTGGTCGACCTCTGGAAACACCATATATTTT,CASSLLWSTSGNTIYF
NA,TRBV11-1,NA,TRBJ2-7,TGTGCCAGCAGCTTAACGGAGACAAAATACGAGCAGTACTTC,CASSLTETKYEQYF
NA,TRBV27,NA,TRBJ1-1,TGTGCCAGCAGTTTACGGGGGCTCGACACTGAAGCTTTCTTT,CASSLRGLDTEAFF
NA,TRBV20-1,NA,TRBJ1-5,TGCAGTGCTGACAGCGGAGGGACCCAGCATTTT,CSADSGGTQHF
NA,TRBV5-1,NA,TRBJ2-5,TGCGCCAGCGGAACCACGCCTCAAGAGACCCAGTACTTC,CASGTTPQETQYF
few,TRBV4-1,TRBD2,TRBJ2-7,TGCGCCAGCAGCCAACTAGCGGGAGTCTACGAGCAGTACTTC,CASSQLAGVYEQYF
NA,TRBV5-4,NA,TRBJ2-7,TGTGCCAGCAGCTTGTCCTCCGGGGGACACCTTAGTCGCGAGCAGTACTTC,CASSLSSGGHLSREQYF
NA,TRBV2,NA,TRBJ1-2,TGTGCCAGCAGTGAGGGGGGGACGAGTTACGTTGGCTACACCTTC,CASSEGGTSYVGYTF
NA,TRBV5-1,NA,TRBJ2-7,TGCGCCAGCAGCTTGGCCACGGCGAGCTACGAGCAGTACTTC,CASSLATASYEQYF
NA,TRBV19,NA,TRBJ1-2,TGTGCCAGTAGGCGGGACGAAAATGGCTACACCTTC,CASRRDENGYTF
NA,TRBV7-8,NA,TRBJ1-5,TGTGCCAGCAGCCTCAACCCAGCCGCGGGGAGTGATCAGCCCCAGCATTTT,CASSLNPAAGSDQPQHF
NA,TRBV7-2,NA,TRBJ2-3,TGTGCCAGCAGCTTAGTAGGGGGGGATACGCAGTATTTT,CASSLVGGDTQYF
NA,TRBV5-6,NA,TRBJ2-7,TGTGCCAGCAGCTTGGGGCTAGGCCCAGGATACGAGCAGTACTTC,CASSLGLGPGYEQYF
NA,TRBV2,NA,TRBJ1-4,TGTGCCAGCACTAGGAGTTCGGACTTTAATGAAAAACTGTTTTTT,CASTRSSDFNEKLFF
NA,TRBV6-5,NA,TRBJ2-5,TGTGCCAGCAGTTACCGGCCAGGAGAGACCCAGTACTTC,CASSYRPGETQYF
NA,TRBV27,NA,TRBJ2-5,TGTGCCAGCAGTTTACGGGCCAGGGACGGAGAGACCCAGTACTTC,CASSLRARDGETQYF
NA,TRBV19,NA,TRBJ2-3,TGTGCCAGTAGTACGACAGATACGCAGTATTTT,CASSTTDTQYF
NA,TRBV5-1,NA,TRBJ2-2,TGCGCCAGCAGCTTGTGGTCTAACACCGGGGAGCTGTTTTTT,CASSLWSNTGELFF
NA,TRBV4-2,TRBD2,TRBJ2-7,TGTGCCAGCAGCCAAGATCTGAGCGGGGGGAGGGTGCAGTACTTC,CASSQDLSGGRVQYF
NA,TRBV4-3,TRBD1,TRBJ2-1,TGCGCCAGCAGCCAAGACGGGACAGGCCCTCTCAATGAGCAGTTCTTC,CASSQDGTGPLNEQFF
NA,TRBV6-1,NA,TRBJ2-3,TGTGCCAGCAGTGAAGTTCCGGACGGGACGCAGTATTTT,CASSEVPDGTQYF
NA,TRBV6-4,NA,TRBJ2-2,TGTGCCAGCAGTGAGTCCCCCGGGGAGCTGTTTTTT,CASSESPGELFF
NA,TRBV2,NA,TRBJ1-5,TGTGCCAGCAGTGATGGGGCCTATAGCAATCAGCCCCAGCATTTT,CASSDGAYSNQPQHF
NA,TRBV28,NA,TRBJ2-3,TGTGCCAGCAGTTTCGTCGATACGCAGTATTTT,CASSFVDTQYF
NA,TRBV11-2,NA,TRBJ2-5,TGTGCCAGCAGCTTGCAGGGGCGAGGGGAGACCCAGTACTTC,CASSLQGRGETQYF
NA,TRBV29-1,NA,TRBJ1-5,TGCAGCGTCGCGACCTGGGGACGGGATCAGCCCCAGCATTTT,CSVATWGRDQPQHF
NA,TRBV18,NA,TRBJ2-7,TGTGCCAGCTCACGGGAGGACGGCCTCTACGAGCAGTACTTC,CASSREDGLYEQYF
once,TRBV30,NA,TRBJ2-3,TGTGCCTGGAGTGTACCAGGGACCCCCAGGGGTAAATCTTTT,CAWSVPGTPRGKSF
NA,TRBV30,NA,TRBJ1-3,TGTGCCTGGATATGGAGCTCTGGAAACACCATATATTTT,CAWIWSSGNTIYF
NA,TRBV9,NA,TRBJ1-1,TGTGCCAGCAGCGCTCGCGACACTGAAGCTTTCTTT,CASSARDTEAFF
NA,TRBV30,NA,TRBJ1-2,TGTGCCTGGGCAAGAGGGAACTATGGCTACACCTTC,CAWARGNYGYTF
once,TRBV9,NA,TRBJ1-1,TGTGCCAGCAGCGGGGCAATAGGGGTCACTGAAGCTTTCTTT,CASSGAIGVTEAFF
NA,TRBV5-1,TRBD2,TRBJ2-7,TGCGCCAGCAGCAAACTAGCGGACACGACCTACGAGCAGTACTTC,CASSKLADTTYEQYF
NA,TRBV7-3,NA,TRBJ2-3,TGTGCCAGCAGCTTAGGACCTGGTACGCAGTATTTT,CASSLGPGTQYF
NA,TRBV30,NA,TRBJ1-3,TGTGCCTGGAAAATAGGAGGGTTCGCCATATATTTT,CAWKIGGFAIYF
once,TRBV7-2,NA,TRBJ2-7,TGTGCCAGCAGCATCGCGGGAACAGGGTGGGGGGATGGCTACGAGCAGTACTTC,CASSIAGTGWGDGYEQYF
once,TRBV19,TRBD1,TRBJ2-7,TGTGCCAGTAGTTCCGGTGACAGGGTGAGGGAGCAGTACTTC,CASSSGDRVREQYF